This T cell receptor (beta chain) emerged from a study of cytomegalovirus exposure and HLA in healthy donors. Researchers ran the PCR with 60 Vbeta and 13 Jbeta primers. Here immunoSEQ multiplex PCR was the method, and the copy in TCRdb shows in-frame clones only, minus some. The sample includes 100,000 or so clones, about 80% of them seen just once. The length of the CDR3 is 15 residues. Germline trimming cut 8 bases from V and 3 bases from J; bases unmatched to any gene: 9. In germline, CDR1 is MDHEN, CDR2 SYDVKM. This clone appeared a few times. Sequencing was done on a sample of PBMCs. The TCR comes from a man aged 25 to 40 in good health and CMV-seronegative. V is TRBV28 and J is TRBJ2-2, with 7 bases aligning to TRBD2. The CDR3 region is CASLMFAGDTGELFF. CDR3 nucleotides: TGTGCCAGCCTGATGTTCGCGGGAGACACCGGGGAGCTGTTTTTT.